This T cell receptor (beta chain) was identified in a study of blood T cell repertoires in COVID-19. As for the study in general: Whether acute or convalescent, the COVID-19 samples came from the United States, Italy and Spain. T cells, B-cell-depleted T cells, or PBMCs supplied cDNA or gDNA.

Repertoires were generated with immunoSEQ multiplex PCR, while TCRdb's copy carries only in-frame clones and drops some. The sample records some 200,000 clones, about 88% being singletons. Followed over time, Seattle patients had been enrolled while infection was active. Per germline, CDR1 SEHNR and CDR2 FQNEAQ (reference sequence). The V and J ends lost 3 bases and 4 bases respectively, with 12 bases between them. The CDR3 length is 14 residues. This sequence joins TRBV7-9 and TRBJ1-1, with a weak D call TRBD1 (6 bases). The TCR was taken from a man aged 45-60 years with COVID-19, enrolled during active disease. Material for sequencing was peripheral blood. The CDR3 here is CASSFTRGSTEAFF. For the CDR3, the DNA is TGTGCCAGCAGCTTCACGAGGGGGAGCACTGAAGCTTTCTTT.